Sequencing of this T cell receptor (beta chain) was carried out in a study of T cells in Graves' hyperthyroidism and ophthalmopathy. The CDR3 contains 12 residues. Trimming shortened V by 7 bases and J by 5 bases, and 15 bases separated the two germline ends. Germline V gene data show CDR1 as SQVTM and CDR2 as ANQGSEA. TCR beta CDR3 regions were amplified from RNA. TCR CDR3 underwent first-round RT-PCR with the HTBI primer set. Via MiXCR, TCRdb re-called the multiplex PCR reads, giving one row per CDR3 protein. The sample comprises under 700,000 distinct CDR3 sequences, 40% to 55% of which are singletons, and roughly 8.2% rests with the top ten. Hyperthyroidism was newly diagnosed in patients aged 18 to 65 (duration under 2 months).

Input material: peripheral blood or thyroid tissue (not recorded which). This TCR was sampled from a woman aged 18-29 years with Graves' hyperthyroidism. The rearrangement uses TRBV29-1 and TRBJ2-7; D is undetermined. CDR3 in DNA: TGCAGCGCGTTCGGCAGATCCCACGAGCAGTACTTC. Translation gives CSAFGRSHEQYF.